The sequence of this T cell receptor (beta chain) was determined in a study of shared clonotypes between healthy human individuals. On the study more broadly: For every donor, three CD4 naive, three CD4 memory, two CD8 naive and one CD8 memory plates were used. Regarding the study as a whole: Non-shared clonotypes showed lower generation probabilities than clonotypes common to all four donors.

This clone occurred once. Its antigen remains unknown. A clone one base away is much larger, so this may be a read error. Other DNA sequences from this sample encode an identical CDR3 as well. Germline V gene lookup returns CDR1 LNHDA and CDR2 SQIVND (reference sequence). This CDR3 spans 14 amino acids. Nashville, Tennessee was home to all donors, who were Caucasian adults. The CD4+ fraction was divided into a CD45RA+ naive subset and a CD45RA-negative memory subset. Clones were read by immunoSEQ multiplex PCR, and TCRdb kept only the in-frame ones, dropping some. This table has about 1.1 million clones, roughly 80% appearing once.

The sample was memory CD4+ T cells from PBMCs. Subset of the sample: CD45RA-negative fraction. The TCR originated in a man aged 18-30 years in good health. Some clones in this sample may be carry-over from other donors' samples. This rearrangement joins TRBV19 to TRBJ1-2, with TRBD1 as a possible D gene (5 bases). The CDR3 region is CASRVVGTNYGYTF. The CDR3 DNA follows: TGTGCCAGTAGAGTGGTCGGGACCAACTATGGCTACACATTC. The full variable domain, its missing parts supplied by reference TRBV19 and TRBJ1-2, is DGGITQSPKYLFRKEGQNVTLSCEQNLNHDAMYWYRQDPGQGLRLIYYSQIVNDFQKGDIAEGYSVSREKKESFPLTVTSAQKNPTAFYLCASRVVGTNYGYTFGSGTRLTVV.